The rows below give T cell receptor beta chains drawn from one sample of a study of blood T cell repertoires in COVID-19. Only in-frame clones appear in the TCRdb table, and some are missing; sequencing was by immunoSEQ multiplex PCR. The sample has approximately 270,000 clones; 86% are singletons. Sequenced material: PBMCs or T cells enriched from blood (not recorded which). These receptors were taken from a man aged 35-49 years who had recovered from COVID-19. Both conserved end residues are part of each CDR3. D genes are given only for firm matches. Size is omitted from some rows. Given values are once, few, many or a class for expanded clones.

clone_size: once
d_call: TRBD2
v_call: TRBV12-3/TRBV12-4
j_call: TRBJ2-5
cdr3_nt: TGTGCCAGCAGGCGGACTAGCGGGGCCCAGTACTTC
cdr3_aa: CASRRTSGAQYF

clone_size: once
d_call: .
v_call: TRBV7-2
j_call: TRBJ2-6
cdr3_nt: TGTGCCAGCAGCCTAACAGGGATTGCTTGGGCCAACGTCCTGACTTTC
cdr3_aa: CASSLTGIAWANVLTF

clone_size: .
d_call: .
v_call: TRBV5-5
j_call: TRBJ1-3
cdr3_nt: TGTGCCAGCAGCCCGCTTGTTTCCGAGATCTCTGGAAACACCATATATTTT
cdr3_aa: CASSPLVSEISGNTIYF

clone_size: .
d_call: TRBD1
v_call: TRBV6-5
j_call: TRBJ2-7
cdr3_nt: TGTGCCAGCAGACTGCGGACAGGGGGGTACTACGAGCAGTACTTC
cdr3_aa: CASRLRTGGYYEQYF

clone_size: .
d_call: .
v_call: TRBV6-4
j_call: TRBJ2-3
cdr3_nt: TGTGCCAGCAGTGACTCGGGGGGACTCACAGATACGCAGTATTTT
cdr3_aa: CASSDSGGLTDTQYF

clone_size: many
d_call: TRBD1
v_call: TRBV27
j_call: TRBJ1-2
cdr3_nt: TGTGCCAGCCGCCGGCCGACAGGGACGAGCTATGGCTACACCTTC
cdr3_aa: CASRRPTGTSYGYTF

clone_size: .
d_call: TRBD2
v_call: TRBV11-2
j_call: TRBJ2-7
cdr3_nt: TGTGCCAGCAGCTTTTCCCCTAGCGGCTACGAGCAGTACTTC
cdr3_aa: CASSFSPSGYEQYF

clone_size: .
d_call: TRBD1
v_call: TRBV14
j_call: TRBJ1-1
cdr3_nt: TGTGCCAGCAGCCTTCACAGGGGGGAGAACACTGAAGCTTTCTTT
cdr3_aa: CASSLHRGENTEAFF

clone_size: .
d_call: TRBD1
v_call: TRBV25-1
j_call: TRBJ1-1
cdr3_nt: TGTGCCAGCAGTTACAGGGGAGGCGGCACTGAAGCTTTCTTT
cdr3_aa: CASSYRGGGTEAFF

clone_size: .
d_call: TRBD2
v_call: TRBV19
j_call: TRBJ2-3
cdr3_nt: TGTGCCAGTAGCTCGGGACTAGCGGGGGGGCCAGATACGCAGTATTTT
cdr3_aa: CASSSGLAGGPDTQYF

clone_size: few
d_call: TRBD1
v_call: TRBV6-2/TRBV6-3
j_call: TRBJ1-1
cdr3_nt: TGTGCCAGCAGTTCGACAGGGGGGGTCGGGGCTTTCTTT
cdr3_aa: CASSSTGGVGAFF

clone_size: .
d_call: TRBD2
v_call: TRBV7-3
j_call: TRBJ2-3
cdr3_nt: TGTGCCAGCAGCTTAATCCGGGGAGGGGCAGATACGCAGTATTTT
cdr3_aa: CASSLIRGGADTQYF

clone_size: .
d_call: .
v_call: TRBV21-1
j_call: TRBJ2-1
cdr3_nt: TGTGCCAGCAGCAAAGTCCTCGGGGAAGTAGAGCAGTTCTTC
cdr3_aa: CASSKVLGEVEQFF

clone_size: .
d_call: TRBD2
v_call: TRBV11-3
j_call: TRBJ2-1
cdr3_nt: TGTGCCAGCAGCTTAGCGGGGGGGTACAATGAGCAGTTCTTC
cdr3_aa: CASSLAGGYNEQFF

clone_size: .
d_call: .
v_call: TRBV18
j_call: TRBJ1-1
cdr3_nt: TGTGCCAGCTCACCACCGTGGGGCAACACTGAAGCTTTCTTT
cdr3_aa: CASSPPWGNTEAFF

clone_size: .
d_call: .
v_call: TRBV27
j_call: TRBJ1-5
cdr3_nt: TGTGCCAGCAGTTTCACGGGGGGCGTGCTCAATCAGCCCCAGCATTTT
cdr3_aa: CASSFTGGVLNQPQHF

clone_size: few
d_call: .
v_call: TRBV10-2
j_call: TRBJ1-4
cdr3_nt: TGCGCCAGCAGGGGGGGTCTACGACGGTCTAATGAAAAACTGTTTTTT
cdr3_aa: CASRGGLRRSNEKLFF

clone_size: .
d_call: TRBD2
v_call: TRBV9
j_call: TRBJ2-1
cdr3_nt: TGTGCCAGCAGGGTAGCGGGAAGCTCCTACAATGAGCAGTTCTTC
cdr3_aa: CASRVAGSSYNEQFF

clone_size: .
d_call: .
v_call: TRBV30
j_call: TRBJ2-5
cdr3_nt: TGTGCCTGGAGTTCTGAAGAGACCCAGTACTTC
cdr3_aa: CAWSSEETQYF

clone_size: .
d_call: TRBD1
v_call: TRBV6-1
j_call: TRBJ1-4
cdr3_nt: TGTGCCAGCAGTGACGGACAGGGGGATGAAAAACTGTTTTTT
cdr3_aa: CASSDGQGDEKLFF

clone_size: .
d_call: .
v_call: TRBV3-1/TRBV3-2
j_call: TRBJ2-5
cdr3_nt: TGTGCCAGCAGCCAAGTTCCTGACAGCCAAGAGACCCAGTACTTC
cdr3_aa: CASSQVPDSQETQYF

clone_size: .
d_call: .
v_call: TRBV6-5
j_call: TRBJ2-6
cdr3_nt: TGTGCCAGCAGTTACACAGAAGCACTTAGGGCCAACGTCCTGACTTTC
cdr3_aa: CASSYTEALRANVLTF

clone_size: .
d_call: .
v_call: TRBV6-2/TRBV6-3
j_call: TRBJ2-7
cdr3_nt: TGTGCCAGCAGTCCCCGCGGGGACGAGCAGTACTTC
cdr3_aa: CASSPRGDEQYF

clone_size: .
d_call: TRBD1
v_call: TRBV6-2/TRBV6-3
j_call: TRBJ1-4
cdr3_nt: TGTGCCAGCAGTCCGGACAGGGGGCGCCTTGGAAAACTGTTTTTT
cdr3_aa: CASSPDRGRLGKLFF

clone_size: .
d_call: .
v_call: TRBV19
j_call: TRBJ1-5
cdr3_nt: TGTGCCAGTAGTATTGGGGGACTACTAAGCAATCAGCCCCAGCATTTT
cdr3_aa: CASSIGGLLSNQPQHF

clone_size: few
d_call: TRBD1
v_call: TRBV6-5
j_call: TRBJ1-5
cdr3_nt: TGTGCCAGCAGACGACGACAGGGCTTTCAGCCCCAGCATTTT
cdr3_aa: CASRRRQGFQPQHF

clone_size: .
d_call: .
v_call: TRBV19
j_call: TRBJ1-1
cdr3_nt: TGTGCCAGTAGTATGGACAGAAACACTGAAGCTTTCTTT
cdr3_aa: CASSMDRNTEAFF

clone_size: .
d_call: TRBD1
v_call: TRBV7-9
j_call: TRBJ2-5
cdr3_nt: TGTGCCAGCAGCTTAGAGGACCGGGACAGTGAGACCCAGTACTTC
cdr3_aa: CASSLEDRDSETQYF

clone_size: .
d_call: .
v_call: TRBV4-1
j_call: TRBJ1-6
cdr3_nt: TGCGCCAGCAGCCAAGCCCCGCGCGGGGCCAATTCACCCCTCCACTTT
cdr3_aa: CASSQAPRGANSPLHF

clone_size: .
d_call: TRBD1
v_call: TRBV6-5
j_call: TRBJ1-2
cdr3_nt: TGTGCCAGCAGGGCGGGACAGGGGGACTATGGCTACACCTTC
cdr3_aa: CASRAGQGDYGYTF

clone_size: .
d_call: .
v_call: TRBV6-2/TRBV6-3
j_call: TRBJ1-5
cdr3_nt: TGTGCCAGCAGTTACGTGAGCTGGGGCGGTCAGCCCCAGCATTTT
cdr3_aa: CASSYVSWGGQPQHF

clone_size: .
d_call: TRBD2
v_call: TRBV11-2
j_call: TRBJ2-5
cdr3_nt: TGTGCCAGCAGCTTACTAGCGGGGAATCAAGAGACCCAGTACTTC
cdr3_aa: CASSLLAGNQETQYF

clone_size: .
d_call: TRBD1
v_call: TRBV7-7
j_call: TRBJ2-5
cdr3_nt: TGTGCCAGCAGCCCGGGGACAGGGGGGATATTGGAGACCCAGTACTTC
cdr3_aa: CASSPGTGGILETQYF

clone_size: .
d_call: TRBD1
v_call: TRBV9
j_call: TRBJ2-7
cdr3_nt: TGTGCCAGCAGCACCACAGGGGGTGTCTACGAGCAGTACTTC
cdr3_aa: CASSTTGGVYEQYF

clone_size: .
d_call: .
v_call: TRBV7-8
j_call: TRBJ1-4
cdr3_nt: TGTGCCAGCACAGGGGCAACTAATGAAAAACTGTTTTTT
cdr3_aa: CASTGATNEKLFF

clone_size: .
d_call: .
v_call: TRBV5-5
j_call: TRBJ2-3
cdr3_nt: TGTGCCAGCAGCTTGAGCAGCGGCCCTAACACAGATACGCAGTATTTT
cdr3_aa: CASSLSSGPNTDTQYF

clone_size: .
d_call: TRBD1
v_call: TRBV9
j_call: TRBJ1-2
cdr3_nt: TGTGCCAGCAGCGTAGTAATGACAGGGGAGGGCTACACCTTC
cdr3_aa: CASSVVMTGEGYTF

clone_size: few
d_call: TRBD2
v_call: TRBV19
j_call: TRBJ2-1
cdr3_nt: TGTGCCAGTAGTATGATGTCTAGCGGGGGTGGTGAGCAGTTCTTC
cdr3_aa: CASSMMSSGGGEQFF

clone_size: few
d_call: .
v_call: TRBV5-1
j_call: TRBJ2-1
cdr3_nt: TGCGCCAGCAGCTTGACCCTCGGGGGCAATGAGCAGTTCTTC
cdr3_aa: CASSLTLGGNEQFF

clone_size: .
d_call: TRBD2
v_call: TRBV7-2
j_call: TRBJ2-7
cdr3_nt: TGTGCCAGCAGCTTGCGGACTAGCGGGATCGACGAGCAGTACTTC
cdr3_aa: CASSLRTSGIDEQYF

clone_size: .
d_call: .
v_call: TRBV4-1
j_call: TRBJ2-3
cdr3_nt: TGCGCCAGCAGCCAAGACCGGACTACTGGAGATACGCAGTATTTT
cdr3_aa: CASSQDRTTGDTQYF

clone_size: once
d_call: TRBD1
v_call: TRBV7-2
j_call: TRBJ1-2
cdr3_nt: TGTGCCAGCAGCTTAGGACAGGGCTATGGCTACACCTTC
cdr3_aa: CASSLGQGYGYTF

clone_size: .
d_call: .
v_call: TRBV4-1
j_call: TRBJ2-5
cdr3_nt: TGCGCCAGCAGTCGGAGAAGCGGGCCCCAAGAGACCCAGTACTTC
cdr3_aa: CASSRRSGPQETQYF

clone_size: few
d_call: .
v_call: TRBV5-1
j_call: TRBJ1-2
cdr3_nt: TGCGCCAGCAGCGATCAGGGAACTATGTACGGCTACACCTTC
cdr3_aa: CASSDQGTMYGYTF

clone_size: once
d_call: .
v_call: TRBV5-4
j_call: TRBJ1-1
cdr3_nt: TGTGCCAGCAGCTTGGACTCGCGCGGGGCAAACACTGAAGCTTTCTTT
cdr3_aa: CASSLDSRGANTEAFF

clone_size: once
d_call: .
v_call: TRBV4-1
j_call: TRBJ1-3
cdr3_nt: TGCGCCAGCAGCCAGATTGGGAGTACTAGGGACACCATATATTTT
cdr3_aa: CASSQIGSTRDTIYF

clone_size: few
d_call: .
v_call: TRBV5-1
j_call: TRBJ1-2
cdr3_nt: TGCGCCAGCAGCTCTAGCTTGTCGGACGGTTTCTACACCTTC
cdr3_aa: CASSSSLSDGFYTF

clone_size: .
d_call: TRBD1
v_call: TRBV19
j_call: TRBJ1-2
cdr3_nt: TGTGCCAGTAGTATAGATCGGGGACAGCTTTTCTATGGCTACACCTTC
cdr3_aa: CASSIDRGQLFYGYTF

clone_size: .
d_call: TRBD2
v_call: TRBV6-4
j_call: TRBJ2-6
cdr3_nt: TGTGCCAGCAGTGACGGTAGCGGGAGTGGTGGGGCCAACGTCCTGACTTTC
cdr3_aa: CASSDGSGSGGANVLTF

clone_size: .
d_call: .
v_call: TRBV3-1/TRBV3-2
j_call: TRBJ1-2
cdr3_nt: TGTGCCAGCAGCCCGAGGGGGGGGTCTGGCTACACCTTC
cdr3_aa: CASSPRGGSGYTF

clone_size: .
d_call: .
v_call: TRBV7-9
j_call: TRBJ2-7
cdr3_nt: TGTGCCAGCAGCTTAAAGACAGGATTCAACGAGCAGTACTTC
cdr3_aa: CASSLKTGFNEQYF

clone_size: .
d_call: TRBD1
v_call: TRBV14
j_call: TRBJ1-6
cdr3_nt: TGTGCCAGCAGCCCTCACCGGGACAGAGTTAATTCACCCCTCCACTTT
cdr3_aa: CASSPHRDRVNSPLHF

clone_size: .
d_call: .
v_call: TRBV5-1
j_call: TRBJ2-7
cdr3_nt: TGCGCCAGCAGCTTAGAACAGCCAGGCAACGAGCAGTACTTC
cdr3_aa: CASSLEQPGNEQYF

clone_size: once
d_call: TRBD1
v_call: TRBV30
j_call: TRBJ1-2
cdr3_nt: TGTGCCTGGAGCATGACAGGGGGCGATTTGACGGCAAACTATGGCTACACCTTC
cdr3_aa: CAWSMTGGDLTANYGYTF

clone_size: .
d_call: .
v_call: TRBV19
j_call: TRBJ1-1
cdr3_nt: TGTGCCAGTAGTACGAACGCAGGGTGGCCCGGTGAAGCTTTCTTT
cdr3_aa: CASSTNAGWPGEAFF

clone_size: .
d_call: TRBD1
v_call: TRBV10-3
j_call: TRBJ2-6
cdr3_nt: TGTGCCATCAGTGGAGACAGGGCGCGCTCTGGGGCCAACGTCCTGACTTTC
cdr3_aa: CAISGDRARSGANVLTF

clone_size: .
d_call: TRBD1
v_call: TRBV6-5
j_call: TRBJ1-1
cdr3_nt: TGTGCCAGCAGACAGACAGGGGGAGTTCCCGAAGCTTTCTTT
cdr3_aa: CASRQTGGVPEAFF

clone_size: .
d_call: .
v_call: TRBV4-3
j_call: TRBJ1-1
cdr3_nt: TGCGCCAGCAGCCAAGTACTAAGCACTGAAGCTTTCTTT
cdr3_aa: CASSQVLSTEAFF

clone_size: .
d_call: .
v_call: TRBV3-1/TRBV3-2
j_call: TRBJ2-5
cdr3_nt: TGTGCCAGCAGCCAAGAGCGCGCCGTCTTCCAAGAGACCCAGTACTTC
cdr3_aa: CASSQERAVFQETQYF

clone_size: .
d_call: TRBD1
v_call: TRBV4-1
j_call: TRBJ2-3
cdr3_nt: TGCGCCAGCAGCCCGCCTACACAGGGGCTAGCAGATACGCAGTATTTT
cdr3_aa: CASSPPTQGLADTQYF